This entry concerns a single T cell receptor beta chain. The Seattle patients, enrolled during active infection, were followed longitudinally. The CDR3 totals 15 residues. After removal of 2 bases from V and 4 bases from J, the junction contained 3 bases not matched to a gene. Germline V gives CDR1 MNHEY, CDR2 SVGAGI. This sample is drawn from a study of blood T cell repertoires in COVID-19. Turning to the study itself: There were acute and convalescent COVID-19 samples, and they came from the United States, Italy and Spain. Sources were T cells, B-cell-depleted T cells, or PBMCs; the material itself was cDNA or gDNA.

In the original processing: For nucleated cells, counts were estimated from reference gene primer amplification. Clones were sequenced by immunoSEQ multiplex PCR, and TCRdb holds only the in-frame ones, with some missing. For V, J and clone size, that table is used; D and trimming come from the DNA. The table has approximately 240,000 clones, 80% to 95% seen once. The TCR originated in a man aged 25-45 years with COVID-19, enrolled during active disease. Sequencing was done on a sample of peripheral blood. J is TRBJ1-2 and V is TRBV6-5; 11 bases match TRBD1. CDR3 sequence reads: CASSYGQGAIYGYTF. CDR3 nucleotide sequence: TGTGCCAGCAGTTACGGACAGGGGGCCATCTATGGCTACACCTTC.